These 9 T cell receptor beta chains share one sample of origin, sequenced in a study of T cells in Graves' hyperthyroidism and ophthalmopathy. Authors of the study amplified TCR beta CDR3 regions from RNA transcripts. Using the HTBI primer set, a first-round RT-PCR was run on the TCR CDR3. MiXCR, applied by TCRdb to the multiplex PCR reads, yields one record per CDR3 protein. This table holds 700,000 or so distinct CDR3 sequences, about 16% found once. The sample was blood. These receptors were taken from a man between 18 and 29 years old with Graves' hyperthyroidism.

This clonotype turned up a few times. The chain has TRBV24-1 and TRBJ2-3, with TRBD2 identical over 16 bases. Germline trimming cut 9 bases from V and 3 bases from J; bases unmatched to any gene: 8. Per the germline V gene, CDR1 is KGHDR and CDR2 is SFDVKD. The CDR3 has 17 amino acids. The CDR3: CATGGGLAGGQTDTQYF. The CDR3 nucleotides read TGTGCCACCGGCGGGGGACTAGCGGGAGGGCAGACAGATACGCAGTATTTT.

The sample holds many counts of this clonotype. CDR3 residues: CAWDGPNTGELFF. The CDR3 bases are TGTGCCTGGGACGGGCCGAACACCGGGGAGCTGTTTTTT. The chain joins TRBV30 to TRBJ2-2; D is ambiguous. The CDR3 length is 13 residues. CDR1 is GTSNPN, CDR2 SVGIG, per germline (reference sequence). V was cut by 5 bases and J by 0 bases, with 7 bases left in between.

Only a few counts were recorded for this clonotype. This chain connects TRBV15 to TRBJ2-7; the match to TRBD1 covers 7 bases. Per the germline V gene, CDR1 is LNHNV and CDR2 is YYDKDF (reference sequence). Trimming took 5 bases from V and 3 from J; bases not matched to a gene: 4. This CDR3 contains 13 residues. CDR3 DNA: TGTGCCACCAGCGGGACAGATAACTACGAGCAGTACTTC. It yields the protein CATSGTDNYEQYF. The entire variable domain, with the rest obtained from reference TRBV15 and TRBJ2-7, is as follows: DAMVIQNPRYQVTQFGKPVTLSCSQTLNHNVMYWYQQKSSQAPKLLFHYYDKDFNNEADTPDNFQSRRPNTSFCFLDIRSPGLGDTAMYLCATSGTDNYEQYFGPGTRLTVT.

This clonotype has only one observation. The chain employs TRBV28 and TRBJ2-1, with TRBD2 identical over 10 bases. Germline CDR1 MDHEN, CDR2 SYDVKM. This CDR3 has 15 amino acids. The V and J ends lost 6 bases and 4 bases, in that order; junction bases with no gene match: 6. The CDR3 DNA sequence: TGTGCCAGCAGGCCAACTAGCGGGACGTACAATGAGCAGTTCTTC. This sequence encodes CASRPTSGTYNEQFF.

This clonotype was seen a handful of times. The V call is TRBV4-3, the J call TRBJ2-5, with TRBD1 identical over 7 bases. With V trimmed by 2 bases and J by 1 base, 1 base remained unmatched. The CDR3 contains 14 residues. CDR1 and CDR2 (germline): LGHNA, YSLEER. DNA for the CDR3: TGCGCCAGCAGCCAAACAGGGGCCCAAGAGACCCAGTACTTC. Translating it yields CASSQTGAQETQYF.

The J gene is TRBJ2-7, the V gene TRBV4-1, with D unresolved. V was pared by 2 bases and J by 0 bases, with 11 bases between. Germline values: CDR1 MGHRA, CDR2 YSYEKL. CDR3 length equals 15 residues. The CDR3 loop reads CASSQFLAVSYEQYF. CDR3 DNA: TGCGCCAGCAGCCAATTCCTGGCTGTCTCCTACGAGCAGTACTTC.

The chain uses TRBV28 and TRBJ1-6, with D unclear. The CDR3 runs 14 residues. V gave up 5 bases and J gave up 8 bases, with 13 bases separating them. Germline V gene lookup returns CDR1 MDHEN and CDR2 SYDVKM. CDR3: CASSLRPEHSPLHF. In nucleotides, the CDR3 is TGTGCCAGCAGTCTGCGACCCGAACATTCACCCCTCCACTTT.

The chain employs TRBV30 and TRBJ1-5; D not resolved. The CDR3 runs to 13 residues. Between the trimmed V and J ends, which lost 0 bases and 3 bases, there was a span of 6 bases. Germline V lookup: CDR1 GTSNPN, CDR2 SVGIG (reference sequence). CDR3 sequence: CAWSVGPNQPQHF. The CDR3, as DNA: TGTGCCTGGAGTGTAGGACCCAATCAGCCCCAGCATTTT.

The chain combines TRBV3-1 with TRBJ2-3, with a possible D match to TRBD1 (6 bases). The CDR3 is made up of 15 amino acids. CDR1 LGHDT and CDR2 YNNKEL come from the germline V gene (reference sequence). V shed 5 bases and J shed 2 bases, with 14 bases lying between them. The CDR3 sequence is CASSGTPVSTDTQYF. The DNA of the CDR3 is TGTGCCAGCAGCGGGACACCAGTCTCCACAGATACGCAGTATTTT.